This T cell receptor beta chain was recovered during a study of blood T cell repertoires in COVID-19. TCRdb's table, derived via immunoSEQ multiplex PCR, lists solely in-frame clones and lacks some. This sample has fewer than 250,000 clones, with about 84% found just once. There are 15 residues in the CDR3. Germline V CDR1 and CDR2: SGHRS, YFSETQ. The V and J ends lost 0 bases and 0 bases respectively, with 7 bases between them. V is TRBV5-1 and J is TRBJ1-3; no firm D call. The specimen was PBMCs or T cells enriched from blood (not recorded which). The receptor was isolated from a woman in her thirties or forties with acute COVID-19. The CDR3 sequence is CASSLVPLSGNTIYF. The CDR3 DNA follows: TGCGCCAGCAGCTTGGTGCCACTCTCTGGAAACACCATATATTTT.